The 4 T cell receptor beta chains reported below all come from one sample, sequenced in a study of blood T cell repertoires in COVID-19 (dated by TCRdb to about 2020). Library preparation used the immunoSEQ multiplex PCR assay. TCRdb took this table from immuneACCESS and kept in-frame rearrangements with V and J called. Such tables lack part of the clones; where checked against another copy, unresolved V genes explain under half of the gap, and the rest is unexplained. In all, the sample holds more than 110,000 clones, and roughly four fifths of those were seen once. The top ten hold 5.5% to 8% of the sample. The specimen was peripheral blood. The receptor source for this set is a human donor in a cohort sampled during active COVID-19.

The gene calls are TRBV6-5 and TRBJ2-5; 11 positions agree with TRBD2. CDR1 is MNHEY and CDR2 is SVGAGI in the germline V gene. This CDR3 contains 14 residues. V lost 5 bases and J lost 4; bases outside the gene matches: 3. This CDR3 reads CASSTSGGRETQYF. CDR3 bases: TGTGCCAGCAGTACTAGCGGGGGACGAGAGACCCAGTACTTC.

The chain joins TRBV15 to TRBJ1-6; D is unresolved. CDR1 is LNHNV and CDR2 is YYDKDF in the germline V gene (reference sequence). Trimming shortened V by 0 bases and J by 3 bases, and 3 bases separated the two germline ends. The CDR3 is 14 amino acids. CDR3 sequence (DNA): TGTGCCACCAGCAGAGATAACTATAATTCACCCCTCCACTTT. Its protein is CATSRDNYNSPLHF.

The rearrangement joins TRBV5-1 to TRBJ1-2; no clear D gene. The CDR3 contains 14 residues. Trimming cost V 4 bases and J 7 bases, with 17 bases left between them. The germline gives CDR1 SGHRS, CDR2 YFSETQ. CDR3 nucleotide sequence: TGCGCCAGCAGCCCCCAGCCGGTATCGGGTGGCTACACCTTC. The encoded protein is CASSPQPVSGGYTF.

The chain has TRBV15 and TRBJ1-1; TRBD1 matches at 8 bases. This CDR3 has 15 amino acids. The germline CDR1 and CDR2 sequences are LNHNV and YYDKDF (reference sequence). J gave up 6 bases and V 4 bases, and 10 bases lay outside the gene matches. The CDR3 loop is CATSKTGAVVAEAFF. DNA for the CDR3: TGTGCCACCAGCAAGACAGGGGCCGTGGTGGCTGAAGCTTTCTTT. Supplemented by reference TRBV15 and TRBJ1-1, the full variable domain reads DAMVIQNPRYQVTQFGKPVTLSCSQTLNHNVMYWYQQKSSQAPKLLFHYYDKDFNNEADTPDNFQSRRPNTSFCFLDIRSPGLGDTAMYLCATSKTGAVVAEAFFGQGTRLTVV.